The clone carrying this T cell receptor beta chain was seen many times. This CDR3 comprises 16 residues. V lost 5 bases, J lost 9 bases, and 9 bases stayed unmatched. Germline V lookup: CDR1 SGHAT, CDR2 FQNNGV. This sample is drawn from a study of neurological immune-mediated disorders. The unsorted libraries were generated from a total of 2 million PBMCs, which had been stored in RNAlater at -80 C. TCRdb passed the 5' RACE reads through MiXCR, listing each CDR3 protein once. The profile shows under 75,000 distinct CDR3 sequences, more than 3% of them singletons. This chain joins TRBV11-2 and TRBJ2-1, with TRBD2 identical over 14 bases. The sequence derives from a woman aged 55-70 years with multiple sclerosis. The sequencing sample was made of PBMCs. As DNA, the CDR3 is TGTGCCAGCAGCCAACTACCGGGACTAGCGGGAGTTGAGCAGTTCTTC. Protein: CASSQLPGLAGVEQFF.